This record covers a single T cell receptor (beta chain). Authors' processing steps: Scientists estimated how many nucleated cells there were by amplifying reference gene primers. Some clones are missing from TCRdb's copy, which holds only in-frame ones; the method was immunoSEQ multiplex PCR. For V, J and clone size, that table is used; D and trimming come from the DNA. The sample yields 200,000 to 250,000 clones, 88% seen once. This entry is derived from a study of blood T cell repertoires in COVID-19. Across the whole study: There were acute and convalescent COVID-19 samples, and they came from the United States, Italy and Spain. T cells, B-cell-depleted T cells, or PBMCs provided the cDNA or gDNA that served as material.

Germline CDR1 reads SGHRS; CDR2 reads YFSETQ. Trimming took off 4 bases at V and 6 bases at J, with 17 bases between the two ends. CDR3 length equals 15 residues. The clonotype originates from a woman aged 55-69 years with acute or convalescent COVID-19. Material: peripheral blood. V and J are TRBV5-1 and TRBJ2-4; tentatively, D is TRBD1 (5 bases). The CDR3 DNA reads TGCGCCAGCAGCGCTGGGGCCGTGCCCCTAAACATTCAGTACTTC. It is translated as CASSAGAVPLNIQYF.